These 17 T cell receptor beta chains were sequenced from one sample in a study of T cells after somatic rescue of genetic block. Produced via immunoSEQ multiplex PCR; TCRdb's table is partial and in-frame only. Of around 12,000 clones in the sample, under 80% were seen once. The sequencing input was peripheral blood mononuclear cells (PBMCs). The receptors stem from a boy aged 5-17 years.

The chain couples TRBV6-1 to TRBJ2-1; 9 bases map to TRBD1. Germline lookup yields CDR1 MNHNS and CDR2 SASEGT. V trimming: 3 bases; J trimming: 5 bases; junction bases outside the gene matches: 8. The CDR3 consists of 16 residues. The DNA of the CDR3 is TGTGCCAGCAGTGAGGCCGGGACAGGGCTTGACAATGAGCAGTTCTTC. Encoded protein: CASSEAGTGLDNEQFF.

The genes are TRBV30 and TRBJ1-5; maybe TRBD1 (5 bases). The CDR3 contains 13 residues. V gave up 2 bases and J gave up 4 bases, with 9 bases separating them. Germline V CDR1 and CDR2: GTSNPN, SVGIG (reference sequence). The CDR3 reads CAWSQTVNQPQHF. The CDR3 nucleotides are TGTGCCTGGAGTCAGACAGTTAATCAGCCCCAGCATTTT.

This clone was observed once. The V call is TRBV27, the J call TRBJ1-6, with a tentative D call TRBD1 (5 bases). The length of the CDR3 is 15 residues. Trimming left V 3 bases short and J 7 bases short, with 13 bases between. Germline V gene sequence: CDR1 MNHEY, CDR2 SMNVEV (reference sequence). The DNA for the CDR3 is TGTGCCAGCAGTTTTGGCAGGGCACCCAATTCACCCCTCCACTTT. Its protein is CASSFGRAPNSPLHF.

The chain employs TRBV6-1 and TRBJ2-7, with a possible D match to TRBD1 (5 bases). Germline V lookup: CDR1 MNHNS, CDR2 SASEGT. V shed 8 bases and J shed 7 bases, with 12 bases lying between them. The CDR3 extends over 11 amino acids. The CDR3 coding sequence is TGTGCCAGCCGCGGACATGAAGAGCAGTACTTC. This codes for CASRGHEEQYF.

The V and J genes are TRBV6-5 and TRBJ2-7; possible D gene TRBD1, 6 bases. There are 15 residues in the CDR3. Germline V CDR1 and CDR2: MNHEY, SVGAGI. Trimming removed 4 bases from V and 0 bases from J, with 13 bases in between. The CDR3 nucleotides read TGTGCCAGCAGTTCCCCAGCGGACAGCTCCTACGAGCAGTACTTC. As protein: CASSSPADSSYEQYF.

The V call is TRBV5-1, the J call TRBJ2-7; the D gene is possibly TRBD2 (6 bases). From germline, CDR1 is SGHRS and CDR2 YFSETQ. This CDR3 spans 12 amino acids. Trimming cost V 4 bases and J 6 bases, with 11 bases left between them. The CDR3 is CASSPAGGEQYF. The CDR3 DNA reads TGCGCCAGCAGCCCAGCCGGGGGCGAGCAGTACTTC.

This clone has just a few counts. The chain links TRBV7-9 to TRBJ2-3; D call uncertain. The CDR3 spans 15 residues. Germline assignment: CDR1 SEHNR and CDR2 FQNEAQ (reference sequence). Trimming cost V 0 bases and J 0 bases, with 7 bases left between them. The chain's CDR3 is CASSLAAVSTDTQYF. CDR3 DNA: TGTGCCAGCAGCTTAGCGGCGGTAAGCACAGATACGCAGTATTTT.

The chain combines TRBV5-1 with TRBJ2-1, with D unresolved. Trimming removed 2 bases from V and 5 bases from J, with 11 bases in between. CDR3 length equals 14 residues. The germline V gene encodes CDR1 SGHRS and CDR2 YFSETQ. CDR3 protein: CASSFDVRDNEQFF. The CDR3 nucleotides read TGCGCCAGCAGCTTCGACGTCCGGGACAATGAGCAGTTCTTC.

V is TRBV28 and J is TRBJ1-5, with D perhaps matching TRBD1 (5 bases). The CDR3 is made up of 15 amino acids. Germline lookup yields CDR1 MDHEN and CDR2 SYDVKM. V was trimmed by 3 bases and J by 3 bases, leaving 12 bases between them. CDR3 region: CASSLLGTVNQPQHF. CDR3 sequence (DNA): TGTGCCAGCAGTTTGCTTGGGACTGTCAATCAGCCCCAGCATTTT.

The chain links TRBV7-9 to TRBJ2-1; 12 bases align to TRBD2. Germline V gives CDR1 SEHNR, CDR2 FQNEAQ (reference sequence). Unmatched junction bases numbered 9, after V lost 1 base and J lost 8 bases. The CDR3 is 17 amino acids. The CDR3 region is CASSLVPGLAGTDEQFF. Here the CDR3 DNA reads TGTGCCAGCAGCTTAGTTCCCGGACTAGCGGGAACGGATGAGCAGTTCTTC.

This chain connects TRBV4-1 to TRBJ2-7; 7 bases align to TRBD2. The J segment lost 3 bases and the V segment lost 1 base, leaving 6 bases of the junction unmatched. CDR3 size: 15 residues. Germline V lookup: CDR1 MGHRA, CDR2 YSYEKL. CDR3 in DNA: TGCGCCAGCAGCCAAGTCCGGGCGGGAGTCTACGAGCAGTACTTC. Its protein product is CASSQVRAGVYEQYF.

V and J are TRBV4-1 and TRBJ2-2; no reliable D call. This CDR3 has 13 amino acids. CDR1 is MGHRA, CDR2 YSYEKL, per germline. V was cut by 1 base and J by 4 bases, with 4 bases left in between. This CDR3 reads CASSQVLTGELFF. For the CDR3, the DNA is TGCGCCAGCAGCCAAGTCCTCACCGGGGAGCTGTTTTTT.

The chain carries TRBV18 and TRBJ1-2; 7 nucleotides line up with TRBD1. The CDR3 consists of 13 residues. The germline gives CDR1 KGHSH, CDR2 LQKENI. Trimming took 6 bases from V and 7 from J; bases not matched to a gene: 8. DNA of the CDR3: TGTGCCAGCTCGCCCACAGGGGAGGGTGGCTACACCTTC. It is translated as CASSPTGEGGYTF.

The rearrangement joins TRBV2 to TRBJ1-3; D might be TRBD1 (6 bases). Trimming took 3 bases from V and 2 from J, leaving 8 bases between them. CDR1 is SNHLY and CDR2 is FYNNEI in the germline V gene. The length of the CDR3 is 14 residues. The chain's CDR3 is CASSDPGAGNTIYF. The CDR3 DNA reads TGTGCCAGCAGTGATCCAGGGGCTGGAAACACCATATATTTT.

This clone turned up a few times. V and J are TRBV6-5 and TRBJ1-4; D not certain. From germline, CDR1 is MNHEY and CDR2 SVGAGI. Trimming shortened V by 8 bases and J by 0 bases, and 10 bases separated the two germline ends. This CDR3 region has 14 residues. The CDR3 loop is CASRGFTTNEKLFF. The CDR3 DNA reads as TGTGCCAGCCGTGGCTTTACAACTAATGAAAAACTGTTTTTT.

The chain combines TRBV4-1 with TRBJ1-5; the D is unclear. V lost 2 bases to trimming and J lost 2 bases, with 13 bases between them. Germline V gene sequence: CDR1 MGHRA, CDR2 YSYEKL. The CDR3 has 16 amino acids. CDR3 in DNA: TGCGCCAGCAGCCAACAGGAGTTGGGAGGCAATCAGCCCCAGCATTTT. The encoded protein is CASSQQELGGNQPQHF.

With respect to this clone: This CDR3 is missing its conserved last phenylalanine or tryptophan, likely due to a read error. The J gene is TRBJ2-7, the V gene TRBV30, with 8 bases that match TRBD1. Germline assignment: CDR1 GTSNPN and CDR2 SVGIG (reference sequence). V shed 5 bases and J 2 bases; nucleotides not matched to a gene: 2. CDR3 size: 12 residues. Here the CDR3 DNA reads TGTGCCTGGGGACAGGGCCCCTACGAGCAGTACCTC. Its translation is CAWGQGPYEQYL.